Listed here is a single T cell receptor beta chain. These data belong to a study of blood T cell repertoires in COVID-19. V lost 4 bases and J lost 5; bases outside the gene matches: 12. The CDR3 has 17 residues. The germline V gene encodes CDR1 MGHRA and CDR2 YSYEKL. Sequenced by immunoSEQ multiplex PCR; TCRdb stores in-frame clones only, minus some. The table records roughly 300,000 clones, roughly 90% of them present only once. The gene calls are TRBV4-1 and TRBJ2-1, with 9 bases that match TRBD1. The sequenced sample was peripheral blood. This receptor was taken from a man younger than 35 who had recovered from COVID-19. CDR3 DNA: TGCGCCAGCAGCCTGTTGGGACAGGGAACGTGGGACAATGAGCAGTTCTTC. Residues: CASSLLGQGTWDNEQFF.